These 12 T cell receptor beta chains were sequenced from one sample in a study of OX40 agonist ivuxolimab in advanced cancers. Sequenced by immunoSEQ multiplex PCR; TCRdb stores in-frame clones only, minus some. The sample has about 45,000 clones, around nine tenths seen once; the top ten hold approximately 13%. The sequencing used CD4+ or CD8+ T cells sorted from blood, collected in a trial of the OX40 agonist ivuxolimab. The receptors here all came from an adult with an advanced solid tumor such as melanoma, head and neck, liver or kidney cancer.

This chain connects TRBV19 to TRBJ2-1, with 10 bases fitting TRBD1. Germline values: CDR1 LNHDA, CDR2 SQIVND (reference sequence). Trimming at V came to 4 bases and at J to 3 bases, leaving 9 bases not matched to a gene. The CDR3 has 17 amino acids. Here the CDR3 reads CASSTGDRGLVYNEQFF. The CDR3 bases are TGTGCCAGTAGTACGGGGGACAGGGGATTAGTCTACAATGAGCAGTTCTTC.

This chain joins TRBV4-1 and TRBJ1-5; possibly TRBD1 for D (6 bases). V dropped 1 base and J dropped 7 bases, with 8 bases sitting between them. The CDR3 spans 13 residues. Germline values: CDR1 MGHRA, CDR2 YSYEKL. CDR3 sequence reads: CASSQGTGQPQHF. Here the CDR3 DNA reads TGCGCCAGCAGCCAAGGTACAGGGCAGCCCCAGCATTTT.

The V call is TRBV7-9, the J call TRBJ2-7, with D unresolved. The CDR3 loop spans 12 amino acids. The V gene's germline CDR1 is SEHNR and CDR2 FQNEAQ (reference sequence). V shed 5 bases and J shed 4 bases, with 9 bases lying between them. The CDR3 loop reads CASSVERYEQYF. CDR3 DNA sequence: TGTGCCAGCAGCGTAGAACGGTACGAGCAGTACTTC.

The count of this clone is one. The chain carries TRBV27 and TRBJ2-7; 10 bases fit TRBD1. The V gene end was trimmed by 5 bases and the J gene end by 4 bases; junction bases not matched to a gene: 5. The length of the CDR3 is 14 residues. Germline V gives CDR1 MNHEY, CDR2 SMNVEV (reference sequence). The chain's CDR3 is CASSPRTGGYEQYF. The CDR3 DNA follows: TGTGCCAGCAGTCCCCGGACAGGGGGGTACGAGCAGTACTTC.

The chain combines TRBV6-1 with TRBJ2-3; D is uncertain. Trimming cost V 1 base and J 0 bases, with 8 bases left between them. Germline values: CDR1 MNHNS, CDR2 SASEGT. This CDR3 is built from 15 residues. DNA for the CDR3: TGTGCCAGCAGTGAAGGCAGTTTGAGCACAGATACGCAGTATTTT. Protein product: CASSEGSLSTDTQYF.

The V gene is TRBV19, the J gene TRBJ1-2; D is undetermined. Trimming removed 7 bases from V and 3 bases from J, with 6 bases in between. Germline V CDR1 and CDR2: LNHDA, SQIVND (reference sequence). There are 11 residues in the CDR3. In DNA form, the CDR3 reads TGTGCCAGTAACAAGGACTATGGCTACACCTTC. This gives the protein CASNKDYGYTF.

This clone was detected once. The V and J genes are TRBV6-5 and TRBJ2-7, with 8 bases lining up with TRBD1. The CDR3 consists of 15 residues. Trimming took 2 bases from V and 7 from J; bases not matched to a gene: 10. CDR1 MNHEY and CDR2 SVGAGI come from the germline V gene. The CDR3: CASSYPSLGQVEQYF. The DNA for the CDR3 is TGTGCCAGCAGTTACCCGAGCTTGGGACAGGTTGAGCAGTACTTC.

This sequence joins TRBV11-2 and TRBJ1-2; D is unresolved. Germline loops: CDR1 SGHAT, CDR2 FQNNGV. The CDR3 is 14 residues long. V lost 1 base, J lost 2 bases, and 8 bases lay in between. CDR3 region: CASSLGQANYGYTF. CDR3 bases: TGTGCCAGCAGCTTAGGTCAAGCAAACTATGGCTACACCTTC.

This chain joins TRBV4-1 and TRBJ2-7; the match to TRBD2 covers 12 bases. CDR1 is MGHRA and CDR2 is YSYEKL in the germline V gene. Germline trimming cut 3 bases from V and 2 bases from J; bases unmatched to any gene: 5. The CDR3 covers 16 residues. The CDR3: CASSQNLAGGPYEQYF. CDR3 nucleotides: TGCGCCAGCAGCCAGAATCTAGCGGGGGGGCCCTACGAGCAGTACTTC.

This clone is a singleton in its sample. This CDR3 reads CATDNSGMYEQYF. The CDR3 DNA is TGTGCCACCGACAACTCTGGGATGTACGAGCAGTACTTC. V gene TRBV28 combines with J gene TRBJ2-7; D not certain. The germline CDR1 and CDR2 sequences are MDHEN and SYDVKM. The CDR3 length is 13 residues. Trimming pared 10 bases from V and 4 bases from J, leaving 17 bases between.

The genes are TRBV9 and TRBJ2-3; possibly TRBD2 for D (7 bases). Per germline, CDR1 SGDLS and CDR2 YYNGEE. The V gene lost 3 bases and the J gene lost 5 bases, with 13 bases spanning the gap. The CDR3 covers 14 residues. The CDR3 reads CASSEWGGIDTQYF. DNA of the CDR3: TGTGCCAGCAGCGAGTGGGGGGGCATAGATACGCAGTATTTT. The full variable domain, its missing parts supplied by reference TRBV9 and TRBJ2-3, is DSGVTQTPKHLITATGQRVTLRCSPRSGDLSVYWYQQSLDQGLQFLIQYYNGEERAKGNILERFSAQQFPDLHSELNLSSLELGDSALYFCASSEWGGIDTQYFGPGTRLTVL.

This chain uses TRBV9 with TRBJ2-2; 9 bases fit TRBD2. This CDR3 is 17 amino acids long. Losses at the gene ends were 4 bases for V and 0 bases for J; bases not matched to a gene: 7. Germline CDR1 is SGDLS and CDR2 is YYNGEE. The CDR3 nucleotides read TGTGCCAGCAGCACCCACACTAGCGGGCCGAACACCGGGGAGCTGTTTTTT. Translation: CASSTHTSGPNTGELFF.